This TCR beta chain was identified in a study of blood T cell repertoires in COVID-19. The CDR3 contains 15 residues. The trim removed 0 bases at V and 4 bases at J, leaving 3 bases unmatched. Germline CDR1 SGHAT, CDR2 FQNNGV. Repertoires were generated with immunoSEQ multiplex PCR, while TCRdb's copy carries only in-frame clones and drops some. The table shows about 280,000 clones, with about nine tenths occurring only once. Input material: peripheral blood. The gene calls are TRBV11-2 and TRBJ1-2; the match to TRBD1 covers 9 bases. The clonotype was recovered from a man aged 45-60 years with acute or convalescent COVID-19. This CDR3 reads CASSLDRTGVYGYTF. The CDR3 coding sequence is TGTGCCAGCAGCTTAGACCGGACAGGGGTCTATGGCTACACCTTC. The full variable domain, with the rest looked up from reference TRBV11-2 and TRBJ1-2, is EAGVAQSPRYKIIEKRQSVAFWCNPISGHATLYWYQQILGQGPKLLIQFQNNGVVDDSQLPKDRFSAERLKGVDSTLKIQPAKLEDSAVYLCASSLDRTGVYGYTFGSGTRLTVV.